The entry that follows covers one TCR beta chain sequence. This sample was included in a study of technical replicates of blood from several donors. Generated by immunoSEQ multiplex PCR, the TCRdb table keeps only in-frame clones and is missing some. Among 75,000 to 90,000 clones listed, 95% to 97% were seen once. With 1 base clipped from V and 6 bases from J, the junction kept 13 bases outside the gene matches. The germline gives CDR1 SGHVS, CDR2 FQNEAQ. The CDR3 runs to 17 residues. The genes are TRBV7-8 and TRBJ1-2; 8 nucleotides line up with TRBD1. This TCR derives from a human donor in good health. The sample was T cells isolated from PBMCs. The CDR3 protein is CASSLVLGKGQADGYTF. DNA of the CDR3: TGTGCCAGCAGCTTAGTCCTAGGAAAGGGACAGGCCGATGGCTACACCTTC.